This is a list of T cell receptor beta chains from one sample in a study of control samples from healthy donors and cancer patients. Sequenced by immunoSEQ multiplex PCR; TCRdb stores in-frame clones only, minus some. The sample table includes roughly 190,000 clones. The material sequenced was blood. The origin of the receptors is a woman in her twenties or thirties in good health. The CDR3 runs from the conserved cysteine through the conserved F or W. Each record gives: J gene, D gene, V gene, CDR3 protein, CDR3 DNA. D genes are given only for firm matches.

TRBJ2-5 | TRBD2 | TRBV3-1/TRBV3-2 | CASSQVGGGQETQYF | TGTGCCAGCAGCCAAGTCGGCGGGGGCCAAGAGACCCAGTACTTC
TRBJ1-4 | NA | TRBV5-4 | CASSRPGSTNEKLFF | TGTGCCAGCAGCAGACCAGGGTCCACTAATGAAAAACTGTTTTTT
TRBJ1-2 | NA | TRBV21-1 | CASNRGYGYTF | TGTGCCAGCAACAGGGGCTATGGCTACACCTTC
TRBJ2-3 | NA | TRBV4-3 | CASSQDRLAYSTDTQYF | TGCGCCAGCAGCCAAGATCGGTTAGCGTATAGCACAGATACGCAGTATTTT
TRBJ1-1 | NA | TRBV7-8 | CASFSNRDGTEAFF | TGTGCCAGCTTTTCGAATCGGGATGGCACTGAAGCTTTCTTT
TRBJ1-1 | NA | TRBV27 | CASSPRQSNTEAFF | TGTGCCAGCAGTCCGAGACAGTCGAACACTGAAGCTTTCTTT
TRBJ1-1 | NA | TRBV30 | CAWSVGTEAFF | TGTGCCTGGAGTGTGGGGACTGAAGCTTTCTTT
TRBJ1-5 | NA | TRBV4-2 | CASSPQDQLNQPQHF | TGTGCCAGCAGCCCCCAGGACCAGTTAAATCAGCCCCAGCATTTT
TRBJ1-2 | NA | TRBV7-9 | CASSPSGANYGYTF | TGTGCCAGCAGCCCAAGCGGGGCTAACTATGGCTACACCTTC
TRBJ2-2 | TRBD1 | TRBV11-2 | CASSFKWTGGTGELFF | TGTGCCAGCAGCTTCAAATGGACAGGGGGGACCGGGGAGCTGTTTTTT
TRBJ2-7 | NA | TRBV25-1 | CASSEPGGGEQYF | TGTGCCAGCAGTGAACCAGGGGGGGGCGAGCAGTACTTC
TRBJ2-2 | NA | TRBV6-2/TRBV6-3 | CASRYNTGELFF | TGTGCCAGCAGATACAACACCGGGGAGCTGTTTTTT
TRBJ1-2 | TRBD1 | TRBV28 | CASSQGGTGGVSGYTF | TGTGCCAGCAGCCAAGGCGGGACAGGGGGCGTAAGTGGCTACACCTTC
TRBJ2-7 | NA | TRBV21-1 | CASSKICRPNYEQYF | TGTGCCAGCAGCAAAATATGTAGGCCCAACTACGAGCAGTACTTC
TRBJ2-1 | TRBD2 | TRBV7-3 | CASSLSGGSSYNEQFF | TGTGCCAGCAGCCTCAGCGGGGGTAGCTCCTACAATGAGCAGTTCTTC
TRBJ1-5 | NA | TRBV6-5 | CASKVAGGNQPQHF | TGTGCCAGCAAGGTGGCGGGAGGCAATCAGCCCCAGCATTTT
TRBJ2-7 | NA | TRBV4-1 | CASSLTGAGSSYEQYF | TGCGCCAGCAGCCTCACCGGCGCGGGTAGCTCCTACGAGCAGTACTTC
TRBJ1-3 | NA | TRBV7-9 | CASSLHKTGRGNTIYF | TGTGCCAGCAGCTTGCATAAAACAGGGCGTGGAAACACCATATATTTT
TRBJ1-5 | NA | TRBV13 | CASSVRGHNQPQHF | TGTGCCAGCAGCGTCAGGGGCCACAATCAGCCCCAGCATTTT
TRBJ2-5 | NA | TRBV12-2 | CASRFNRPPHLAGFGKTQYF | TGTGCAAGTCGCTTTAACCGACCGCCTCATCTAGCGGGGTTCGGGAAGACCCAGTACTTC
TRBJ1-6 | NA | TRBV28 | CASSFGQGDSPLHF | TGTGCCAGCAGTTTCGGGCAGGGTGATTCACCCCTCCACTTT
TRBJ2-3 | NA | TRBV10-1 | CASSAGDGTDTQYF | TGCGCCAGCAGTGCTGGGGACGGCACAGATACGCAGTATTTT
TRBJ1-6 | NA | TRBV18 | CASSPDAQSPHF | TGTGCCAGCTCACCTGACGCCCAATCCCCCCACTTT
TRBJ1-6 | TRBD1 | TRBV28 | CASSSSSSLGQFIHF | TGTGCCAGCAGTTCCTCCTCAAGTTTGGGACAGTTTATCCACTTT
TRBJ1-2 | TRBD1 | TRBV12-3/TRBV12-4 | CASSLVQGAGYTF | TGTGCCAGCAGTTTAGTACAGGGGGCTGGCTACACCTTC
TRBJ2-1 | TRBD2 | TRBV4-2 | CASSQDLTSGGANEQFF | TGTGCCAGCAGCCAAGATCTTACTAGCGGGGGGGCCAATGAGCAGTTCTTC
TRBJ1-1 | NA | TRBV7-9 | CASSTPPRAPLEAFF | TGTGCCAGCAGCACCCCCCCAAGGGCGCCCCTTGAAGCTTTCTTT
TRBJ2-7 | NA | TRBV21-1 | CASSSPTGTGEPYEQYF | TGTGCCAGCAGCTCCCCAACCGGGACAGGCGAGCCCTACGAGCAGTACTTC
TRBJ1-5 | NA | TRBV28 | CASSFPNQPQHF | TGTGCCAGCAGTTTTCCCAATCAGCCCCAGCATTTT
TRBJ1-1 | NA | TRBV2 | CAGTPRVLTEAFF | TGTGCCGGCACCCCCCGGGTCTTAACTGAAGCTTTCTTT
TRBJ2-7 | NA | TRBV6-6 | CASGETYHYEQYF | TGTGCCAGCGGAGAGACCTACCACTACGAGCAGTACTTC
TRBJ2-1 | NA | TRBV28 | CASMRVSYNEQFF | TGTGCCAGCATGAGGGTAAGCTACAATGAGCAGTTCTTC
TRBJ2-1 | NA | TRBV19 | CASSTQDEYNEQFF | TGTGCCAGTAGTACCCAGGACGAGTACAATGAGCAGTTCTTC
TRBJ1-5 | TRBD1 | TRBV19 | CASNRGEGNQPQHF | TGTGCCAGTAACAGGGGAGAGGGCAATCAGCCCCAGCATTTT
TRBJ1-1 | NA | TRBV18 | CASFPDRNTEAFF | TGTGCCAGCTTCCCGGACAGGAACACTGAAGCTTTCTTT
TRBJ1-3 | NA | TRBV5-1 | CASSLPGTSGNTIYF | TGCGCCAGCAGCTTACCCGGGACATCGGGAAACACCATATATTTT